This TCR beta chain emerged from a study of blood T cell repertoires in COVID-19. Study context: Italy, Spain and the United States were the sources of the convalescent and acute COVID-19 samples. PBMCs, B-cell-depleted T cells, or T cells provided the cDNA or gDNA that made up the material.

Original processing methods: Amplification of reference gene primers provided the estimated nucleated cell counts. Repertoires were generated with immunoSEQ multiplex PCR, while TCRdb's copy carries only in-frame clones and drops some. For V, J and clone size, that table is used; D and trimming come from the DNA. The data hold 150,000 to 200,000 clones, with roughly 80% observed a single time. Germline CDR1 is SGDLS and CDR2 is YYNGEE. The CDR3 has 17 amino acids. With 3 bases clipped from V and 4 bases from J, the junction kept 7 bases outside the gene matches. V usage is TRBV9 and J usage is TRBJ2-2; 12 positions match TRBD2. This clonotype was obtained from a woman aged 25 to 39 with acute or convalescent COVID-19. Sequences were obtained from peripheral blood. The CDR3 here is CASSAGLAGLVTGELFF. CDR3 in DNA: TGTGCCAGCAGCGCTGGACTAGCGGGGTTAGTCACCGGGGAGCTGTTTTTT.